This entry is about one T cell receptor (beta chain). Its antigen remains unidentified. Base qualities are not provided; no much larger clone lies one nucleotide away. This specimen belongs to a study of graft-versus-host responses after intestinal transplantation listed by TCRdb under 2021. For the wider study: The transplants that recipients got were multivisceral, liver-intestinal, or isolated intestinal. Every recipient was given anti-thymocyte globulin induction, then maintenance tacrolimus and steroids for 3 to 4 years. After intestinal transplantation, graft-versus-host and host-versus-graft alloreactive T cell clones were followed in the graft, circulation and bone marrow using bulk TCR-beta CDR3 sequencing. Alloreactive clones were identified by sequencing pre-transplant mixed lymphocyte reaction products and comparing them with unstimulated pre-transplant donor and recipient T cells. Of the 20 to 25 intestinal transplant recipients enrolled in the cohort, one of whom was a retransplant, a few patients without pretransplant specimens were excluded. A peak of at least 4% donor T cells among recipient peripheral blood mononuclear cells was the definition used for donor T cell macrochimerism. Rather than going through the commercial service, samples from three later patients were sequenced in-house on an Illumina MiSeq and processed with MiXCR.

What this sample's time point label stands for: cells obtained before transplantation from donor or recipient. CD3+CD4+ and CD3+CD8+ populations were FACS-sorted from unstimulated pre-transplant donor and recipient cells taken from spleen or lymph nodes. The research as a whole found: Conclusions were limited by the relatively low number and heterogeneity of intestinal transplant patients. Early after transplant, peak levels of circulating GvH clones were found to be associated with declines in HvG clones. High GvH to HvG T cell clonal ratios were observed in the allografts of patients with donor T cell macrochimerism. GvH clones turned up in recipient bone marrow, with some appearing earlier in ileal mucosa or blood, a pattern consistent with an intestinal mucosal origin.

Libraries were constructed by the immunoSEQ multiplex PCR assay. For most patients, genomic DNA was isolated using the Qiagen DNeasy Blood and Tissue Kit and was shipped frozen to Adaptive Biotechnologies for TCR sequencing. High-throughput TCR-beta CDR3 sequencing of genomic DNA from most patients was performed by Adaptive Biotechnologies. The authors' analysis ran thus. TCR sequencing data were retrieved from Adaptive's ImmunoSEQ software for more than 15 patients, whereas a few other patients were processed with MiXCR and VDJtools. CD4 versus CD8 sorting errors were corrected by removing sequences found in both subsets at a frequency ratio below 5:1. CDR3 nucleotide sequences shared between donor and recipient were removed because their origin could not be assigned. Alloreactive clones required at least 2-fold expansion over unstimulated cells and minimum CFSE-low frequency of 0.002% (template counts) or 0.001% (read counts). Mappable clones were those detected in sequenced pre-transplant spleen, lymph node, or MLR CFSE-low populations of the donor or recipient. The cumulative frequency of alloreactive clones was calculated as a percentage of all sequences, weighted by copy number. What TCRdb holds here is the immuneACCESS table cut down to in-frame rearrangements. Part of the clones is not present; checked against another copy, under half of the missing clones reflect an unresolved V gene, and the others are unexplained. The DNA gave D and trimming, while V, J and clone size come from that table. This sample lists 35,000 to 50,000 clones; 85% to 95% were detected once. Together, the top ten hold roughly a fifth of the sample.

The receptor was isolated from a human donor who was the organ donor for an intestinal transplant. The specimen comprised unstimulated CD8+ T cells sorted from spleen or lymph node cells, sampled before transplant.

CDR3 region: CARLGSPFQETQYF. The DNA sequence is given as TGTGCCAGACTAGGATCCCCATTCCAAGAGACCCAGTACTTC. Recombination linked TRBV14 to TRBJ2-5; the D region possibly corresponds to TRBD2 (5 bases align). Trimming takes 9 bases from V and 1 base from J, and the germline ends sit 15 bases apart. Inclusive of the bounding cysteine and phenylalanine, the CDR3 is 14 residues long. Only the CDR3 part of the read is kept: 42 bases, read in frame from the first base. The CDR1 and CDR2 encoded by the germline V gene are SGHDN and FVKESK.